These T cell receptor beta chains were read from a single sample in a study of a mutant IDH1 vaccine in newly diagnosed glioma. Their target antigens are unknown. Only in-frame clones appear in the TCRdb table, and some are missing; sequencing was by immunoSEQ multiplex PCR. Among approximately 100,000 clones listed, about nine tenths were seen once. The input for sequencing was PBMCs, taken from a glioma patient whose treatment included an IDH1 peptide vaccine. All receptors come from a woman aged 45 to 65 with glioma. The CDR3 runs from the conserved cysteine through the conserved F or W. Fields, in order: J gene, V gene, D gene, clone size, CDR3 DNA, CDR3 protein. The D gene is left open where the match is weak. Clone sizes are given selectively: once, few, many, or a class where the clone is expanded.

j_call: TRBJ1-2; v_call: TRBV12-5; d_call: TRBD1; clone_size: few; cdr3_nt: TGTGCTAGTGGAATGACAGGGTCGGACTATGGCTACACCTTC; cdr3_aa: CASGMTGSDYGYTF
j_call: TRBJ2-3; v_call: TRBV29-1; d_call: .; clone_size: .; cdr3_nt: TGCAGCGGACAACTGACAGATACGCAGTATTTT; cdr3_aa: CSGQLTDTQYF
j_call: TRBJ2-5; v_call: TRBV30; d_call: TRBD1; clone_size: .; cdr3_nt: TGTGCCTGGAGCTCCGGGACAGGGCGGTTGGCCCAGTACTTC; cdr3_aa: CAWSSGTGRLAQYF
j_call: TRBJ2-1; v_call: TRBV15; d_call: .; clone_size: .; cdr3_nt: TGTGCCACCAGCAGAGATCCCAGGGGGGGCTACAATGAGCAGTTCTTC; cdr3_aa: CATSRDPRGGYNEQFF
j_call: TRBJ1-5; v_call: TRBV7-9; d_call: TRBD1; clone_size: .; cdr3_nt: TGTGCCAGCAGCTTAGCCGGAGAGGGACAGGGCCGGAAGCCCCAGCATTTT; cdr3_aa: CASSLAGEGQGRKPQHF
j_call: TRBJ1-4; v_call: TRBV28; d_call: .; clone_size: .; cdr3_nt: TGTGCCAGCAGTTTATCTTCCGGGTTCGCTGCGTTTTTT; cdr3_aa: CASSLSSGFAAFF
j_call: TRBJ2-1; v_call: TRBV19; d_call: .; clone_size: .; cdr3_nt: TGTGCCAGTAGTAGGAAAGGGATCCCCTACAATGAGCAGTTCTTC; cdr3_aa: CASSRKGIPYNEQFF
j_call: TRBJ2-5; v_call: TRBV18; d_call: TRBD2; clone_size: .; cdr3_nt: TGTGCCAGCTCATCACTAGCGGGAGGAGGGCAAGAGACCCAGTACTTC; cdr3_aa: CASSSLAGGGQETQYF
j_call: TRBJ2-7; v_call: TRBV5-1; d_call: TRBD2; clone_size: .; cdr3_nt: TGCGCCAGCAGCAGGACTAGCGGGAGCTACGAGCAGTACTTC; cdr3_aa: CASSRTSGSYEQYF
j_call: TRBJ2-3; v_call: TRBV6-5; d_call: TRBD1; clone_size: .; cdr3_nt: TGTGCCAGCAGGACACAGGGGGCCCGCAAGGGTACGCAGTATTTT; cdr3_aa: CASRTQGARKGTQYF
j_call: TRBJ2-5; v_call: TRBV18; d_call: .; clone_size: .; cdr3_nt: TGTGCCAGCTCACCTCTGGCTAGCCAAGAGACCCAGTACTTC; cdr3_aa: CASSPLASQETQYF
j_call: TRBJ2-2; v_call: TRBV29-1; d_call: TRBD2; clone_size: .; cdr3_nt: TGCAGCGTTTCTCCGGGACTAGCCCAAACAAACACCGGGGAGCTGTTTTTT; cdr3_aa: CSVSPGLAQTNTGELFF
j_call: TRBJ2-7; v_call: TRBV25-1; d_call: TRBD2; clone_size: .; cdr3_nt: TGTGCCAGCAGTGAACCGGGACTAGCGGCGTACGAGCAGTACTTC; cdr3_aa: CASSEPGLAAYEQYF
j_call: TRBJ2-2; v_call: TRBV5-1; d_call: .; clone_size: once; cdr3_nt: TGCGCCAGCAGCTTGGTAGGCGGGATAAGCACCGGGGAGCTGTTTTTT; cdr3_aa: CASSLVGGISTGELFF
j_call: TRBJ2-7; v_call: TRBV28; d_call: TRBD2; clone_size: .; cdr3_nt: TGTGCCAGCAGTTTAGCGGGGGAGTTCTCCTACGAGCAGTACTTC; cdr3_aa: CASSLAGEFSYEQYF
j_call: TRBJ1-5; v_call: TRBV2; d_call: .; clone_size: .; cdr3_nt: TGTGCCAGCAGTGCGGTGACAGCGAATCAGCCCCAGCATTTT; cdr3_aa: CASSAVTANQPQHF
j_call: TRBJ2-7; v_call: TRBV28; d_call: .; clone_size: .; cdr3_nt: TGTGCCAGCAACTCACCGGGACTGACGTACGAGCAGTACTTC; cdr3_aa: CASNSPGLTYEQYF
j_call: TRBJ2-5; v_call: TRBV4-2; d_call: TRBD2; clone_size: .; cdr3_nt: TGTGCCAGCAGCCAAGCGGGAGGGCCGGGAGAGACCCAGTACTTC; cdr3_aa: CASSQAGGPGETQYF
j_call: TRBJ2-2; v_call: TRBV30; d_call: .; clone_size: once; cdr3_nt: TGTGCCTGGAGTTGGGGTCTGAACACCGGGGAGCTGTTTTTT; cdr3_aa: CAWSWGLNTGELFF
j_call: TRBJ1-3; v_call: TRBV28; d_call: TRBD1; clone_size: .; cdr3_nt: TGTGCCAGCAGTCCAAGACAGGGGGCTTCAGGAAACACCATATATTTT; cdr3_aa: CASSPRQGASGNTIYF
j_call: TRBJ2-5; v_call: TRBV11-2; d_call: TRBD1; clone_size: .; cdr3_nt: TGTGCCAGCAGCTTAGGAAGCGGGACAGGGCAGGGAGAGACCCAGTACTTC; cdr3_aa: CASSLGSGTGQGETQYF
j_call: TRBJ2-3; v_call: TRBV7-9; d_call: .; clone_size: .; cdr3_nt: TGTGCCAGCAGCTTAGCGCACAGCGGAGTCACAGATACGCAGTATTTT; cdr3_aa: CASSLAHSGVTDTQYF
j_call: TRBJ2-4; v_call: TRBV19; d_call: .; clone_size: .; cdr3_nt: TGTGCCAGTGCGATAGCGGCCTCAGCCAAAAACATTCAGTACTTC; cdr3_aa: CASAIAASAKNIQYF
j_call: TRBJ2-1; v_call: TRBV5-1; d_call: .; clone_size: .; cdr3_nt: TGCGCCAGCAGCCAAGATCCAGGGAGCAATGAGCAGTTCTTC; cdr3_aa: CASSQDPGSNEQFF
j_call: TRBJ2-2; v_call: TRBV1; d_call: .; clone_size: few; cdr3_nt: TGCACCAGCAGCCGCCCCGAATTAGCGGGACTCGCGAACACCGGGGAGCTGTTTTTT; cdr3_aa: CTSSRPELAGLANTGELFF
j_call: TRBJ2-1; v_call: TRBV27; d_call: .; clone_size: once; cdr3_nt: TGTGCCAGCACCCTCCGGGGGCCCTCCTACAATGAGCAGTTCTTC; cdr3_aa: CASTLRGPSYNEQFF
j_call: TRBJ2-1; v_call: TRBV28; d_call: .; clone_size: .; cdr3_nt: TGTGCCAGCAGTTTAAACGGTTACGAGCAGTTCTTC; cdr3_aa: CASSLNGYEQFF
j_call: TRBJ2-3; v_call: TRBV5-1; d_call: TRBD2; clone_size: .; cdr3_nt: TGCGCCAGCAGCCCCACTAGCGGGAGGGCAGATACGCAGTATTTT; cdr3_aa: CASSPTSGRADTQYF
j_call: TRBJ2-7; v_call: TRBV7-9; d_call: .; clone_size: .; cdr3_nt: TGTGCCAGCAGCTTAGCAGGGGAATCCTACGAGCAGTACTTC; cdr3_aa: CASSLAGESYEQYF
j_call: TRBJ1-3; v_call: TRBV11-3; d_call: .; clone_size: .; cdr3_nt: TGTGCCAGCAGCTTAGCGTCTGGAAACACCATATATTTT; cdr3_aa: CASSLASGNTIYF
j_call: TRBJ2-7; v_call: TRBV20-1; d_call: .; clone_size: .; cdr3_nt: TGCAGTGCGCTACTGGGGGAGCAGTACTTC; cdr3_aa: CSALLGEQYF
j_call: TRBJ2-6; v_call: TRBV5-4; d_call: .; clone_size: .; cdr3_nt: TGTGCCAGCAGCTTCTCCGGGTCGCAGACTTTC; cdr3_aa: CASSFSGSQTF
j_call: TRBJ1-2; v_call: TRBV11-1; d_call: TRBD1; clone_size: .; cdr3_nt: TGTGCCAGCAGCCCAGGGGGCATCAACTATGGCTACACCTTC; cdr3_aa: CASSPGGINYGYTF
j_call: TRBJ1-6; v_call: TRBV10-3; d_call: .; clone_size: .; cdr3_nt: TGTGCCATCAGTGACGCCGGCAGGATAGACTCACCCCTCCACTTT; cdr3_aa: CAISDAGRIDSPLHF
j_call: TRBJ1-5; v_call: TRBV15; d_call: .; clone_size: once; cdr3_nt: TGTGCCACCAGCAGAGATATTACAGGGAGGAATCAGCCCCAGCATTTT; cdr3_aa: CATSRDITGRNQPQHF
j_call: TRBJ2-3; v_call: TRBV27; d_call: TRBD2; clone_size: .; cdr3_nt: TGTGCCAGCAGTCTCGGACTAGCGGGAGCAGATACGCAGTATTTT; cdr3_aa: CASSLGLAGADTQYF
j_call: TRBJ1-2; v_call: TRBV7-9; d_call: .; clone_size: few; cdr3_nt: TGTGCCAGCAGCTTAGCGGAGGGGGTTGATGGCTACACCTTC; cdr3_aa: CASSLAEGVDGYTF
j_call: TRBJ2-7; v_call: TRBV30; d_call: .; clone_size: .; cdr3_nt: TGTGCCTGGATGTGGGGGAACTACGAGCAGTACTTC; cdr3_aa: CAWMWGNYEQYF
j_call: TRBJ2-1; v_call: TRBV2; d_call: .; clone_size: .; cdr3_nt: TGTGCCAGCAGTGAAGACAACGGGTACAATGAGCAGTTCTTC; cdr3_aa: CASSEDNGYNEQFF
j_call: TRBJ1-3; v_call: TRBV11-2; d_call: .; clone_size: once; cdr3_nt: TGTGCCAGCAGCCCGGTAGGACGGAGGACTGGAAACACCATATATTTT; cdr3_aa: CASSPVGRRTGNTIYF
j_call: TRBJ2-7; v_call: TRBV19; d_call: TRBD2; clone_size: once; cdr3_nt: TGTGCCAGTAGTACGGACAGACTAGCGGGAGGGCACGAGCAGTACTTC; cdr3_aa: CASSTDRLAGGHEQYF
j_call: TRBJ1-2; v_call: TRBV28; d_call: .; clone_size: .; cdr3_nt: TGTGCCAGCAGTTTGGGGCAGGGGTTCGACTACACCTTC; cdr3_aa: CASSLGQGFDYTF
j_call: TRBJ2-1; v_call: TRBV27; d_call: .; clone_size: .; cdr3_nt: TGTGCCAGCAGTTTTATTAGCGACAGTGAGCAGTTCTTC; cdr3_aa: CASSFISDSEQFF
j_call: TRBJ2-7; v_call: TRBV14; d_call: TRBD1; clone_size: .; cdr3_nt: TGTGCCAGCAGCCAAGAGGTGGGACAGGGTTTCTACGAGCAGTACTTC; cdr3_aa: CASSQEVGQGFYEQYF
j_call: TRBJ1-2; v_call: TRBV29-1; d_call: TRBD1; clone_size: .; cdr3_nt: TGCAGCGTACAGGGGCCTGGCTATGGCTACACCTTC; cdr3_aa: CSVQGPGYGYTF
j_call: TRBJ1-5; v_call: TRBV27; d_call: .; clone_size: .; cdr3_nt: TGTGCCAGCAGTGGCATAGGGTTAGGTCAGCCCCAGCATTTT; cdr3_aa: CASSGIGLGQPQHF
j_call: TRBJ1-6; v_call: TRBV6-1; d_call: TRBD1; clone_size: .; cdr3_nt: TGTGCCAGCAGTGAGGGACAGCGGACACCCCTCCACTTT; cdr3_aa: CASSEGQRTPLHF
j_call: TRBJ2-1; v_call: TRBV19; d_call: .; clone_size: .; cdr3_nt: TGTGCCAGTAGTATGCCTAGTGGTGCCTACAATGAGCAGTTCTTC; cdr3_aa: CASSMPSGAYNEQFF